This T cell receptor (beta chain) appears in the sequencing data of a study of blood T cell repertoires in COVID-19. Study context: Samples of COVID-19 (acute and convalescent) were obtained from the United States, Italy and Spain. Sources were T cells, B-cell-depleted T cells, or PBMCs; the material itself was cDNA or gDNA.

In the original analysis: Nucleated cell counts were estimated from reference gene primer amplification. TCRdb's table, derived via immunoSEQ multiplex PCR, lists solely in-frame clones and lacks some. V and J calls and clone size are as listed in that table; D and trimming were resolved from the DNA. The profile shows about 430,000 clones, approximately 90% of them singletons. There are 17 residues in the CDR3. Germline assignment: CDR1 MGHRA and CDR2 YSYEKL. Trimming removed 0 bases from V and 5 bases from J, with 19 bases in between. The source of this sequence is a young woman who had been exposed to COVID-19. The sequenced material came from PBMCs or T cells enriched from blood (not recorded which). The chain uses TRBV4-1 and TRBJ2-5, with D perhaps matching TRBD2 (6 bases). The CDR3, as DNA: TGCGCCAGCAGCCAAGATTTAGAGGTCGTCCGGGGGGAGACCCAGTACTTC. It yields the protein CASSQDLEVVRGETQYF.